This T cell receptor (beta chain) was profiled in a study of CD8 T cells in ankylosing spondylitis (dated by TCRdb to about 2017). For context, the study as a whole: To find TCR variants linked to disease, the study profiled T cell receptor beta repertoires in ankylosing spondylitis patients and healthy donors. In total, the full study cohort was made up of 108 healthy donors and 20 to 25 ankylosing spondylitis patients. Peripheral blood was sampled, and synovial fluid was additionally collected from ankylosing spondylitis patients.

TCRdb lists the instrument as Illumina HiSeq 2500. TCR beta libraries were prepared by quantitative 5'-RACE with molecular barcodes. In the paper's pipeline: A new computational method based on a probabilistic model of VDJ rearrangement was used to identify disease-linked TCR variants. The raw public data were reprocessed by TCRdb itself: fastp quality trimming at Q25, MiXCR clonotype calling, in-frame beta chains only. Identical CDR3 protein sequences are pooled into one entry, listed with their most common genes and DNA. These V and J calls originate from TCRdb's pipeline instead of the authors' own analysis. Here the sample has around 440,000 distinct CDR3 sequences; about 15% occur a single time. The ten largest make up under 1.2% of the sample. General study outcomes and caveats: Blood from ankylosing spondylitis patients appeared to be characterized by a TCR beta motif composed of 7 to 9 highly homologous amino acid variants. The disease-linked clones showed a CD8+ phenotype and occurred at relatively low frequencies in peripheral blood. The disease-linked clones were reported as significantly enriched in matched synovial fluid samples from ankylosing spondylitis patients. Some TCR beta motif variants had previously been reported in synovial fluid and blood of reactive arthritis patients, which suggested common disease-initiation mechanisms.

With regard to this clonotype: Its specific antigen is unknown. No base qualities exist here, and no much larger clone lies one base off it.

The TCR sequence derives from a male donor with ankylosing spondylitis. The specimen sequenced was blood, either unsorted or a sorted T cell fraction (not recorded which).

This receptor has the CDR3 CASGSGPEQYF. The base sequence is TGTGCCAGCGGCTCAGGCCCCGAGCAGTACTTC. Recombination connected TRBV2 to TRBJ2-7; the D segment cannot be called with confidence. Per the germline V gene, SNHLY is the CDR1 and FYNNEI is the CDR2. V loses 8 bases of germline sequence and J loses 6 bases, and the interval between the two ends is 11 bases. The CDR3, cysteine through phenylalanine, is 11 amino acids long. Here the CDR3 DNA is all that survives: 33 bases in frame from base 1.